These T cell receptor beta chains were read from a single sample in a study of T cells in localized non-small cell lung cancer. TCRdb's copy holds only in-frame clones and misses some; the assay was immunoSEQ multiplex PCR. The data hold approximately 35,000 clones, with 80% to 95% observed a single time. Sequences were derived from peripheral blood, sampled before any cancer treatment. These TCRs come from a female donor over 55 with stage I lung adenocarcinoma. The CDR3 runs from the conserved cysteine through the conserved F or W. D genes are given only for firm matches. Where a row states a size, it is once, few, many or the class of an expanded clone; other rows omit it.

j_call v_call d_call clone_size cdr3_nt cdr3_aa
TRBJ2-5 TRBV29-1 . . TGCAGCGTTGGTGAGGGTGGGTGGAAAGAGACCCAGTACTTC CSVGEGGWKETQYF
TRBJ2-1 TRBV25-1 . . TGTGCCAGCAGTGAAGTGGGCAGGGCATACTACAATGAGCAGTTCTTC CASSEVGRAYYNEQFF
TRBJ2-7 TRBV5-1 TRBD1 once TGCGCCAGCAGCTCGGCCCCCGGGACAGGTACCTACGAGCAGTACTTC CASSSAPGTGTYEQYF
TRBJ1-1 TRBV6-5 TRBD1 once TGTGCCAGCCTCCAGGGACAGGGGGCTCATACTGAAGCTTTCTTT CASLQGQGAHTEAFF
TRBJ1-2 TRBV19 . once TGTGCCAGTAGTATTAAGGCAGACTATGGCTACACCTTC CASSIKADYGYTF
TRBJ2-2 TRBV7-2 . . TGTGCCAGCAGCTTAGAGGCCGACTTGAACACCGGGGAGCTGTTTTTT CASSLEADLNTGELFF
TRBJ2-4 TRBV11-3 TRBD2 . TGTGCCAGCAGCTCCCCCCTAGGGGCGGGGGGACTAGCCAAAAACATTCAGTACTTC CASSSPLGAGGLAKNIQYF
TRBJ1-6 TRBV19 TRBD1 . TGTGCCAGTAGTACCGCCACAGGGGTGGGTTCACCCCTCCACTTT CASSTATGVGSPLHF
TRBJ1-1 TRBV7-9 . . TGTGCCAGCAACCGGGACACGGGGAACACTGAAGCTTTCTTT CASNRDTGNTEAFF
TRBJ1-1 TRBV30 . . TGTGCCTGGAGTAAAAGTGGGAACACTGAAGCTTTCTTT CAWSKSGNTEAFF
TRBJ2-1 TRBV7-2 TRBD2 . TGTGCCAGCAGCTTAGTTTTCGGGGGCGGGAGGAATGAGCAGTTCTTC CASSLVFGGGRNEQFF
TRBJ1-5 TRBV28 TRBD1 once TGTGCCACCACAGGGGGGCATCAGCCCCAGCATTTT CATTGGHQPQHF
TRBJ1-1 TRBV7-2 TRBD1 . TGTGCCAGCAGCAAACAGGGGGGTTTCGCTGAAGCTTTCTTT CASSKQGGFAEAFF